The next 10 T cell receptor beta chains were all read from a single sample in a study of cytomegalovirus exposure and HLA in healthy donors. With 60 Vbeta and 13 Jbeta primers, the PCR was carried out. TCRdb keeps only in-frame clones here, not all; method: immunoSEQ multiplex PCR. The sample gives about 140,000 clones, over 60% of which show up once; over 3% is in the top ten. Input material: PBMCs. The receptors originated from a male donor in good health and CMV-seronegative.

The chain recombines TRBV19 with TRBJ2-7; D is unclear. Germline V gene data show CDR1 as LNHDA and CDR2 as SQIVND (reference sequence). The ends were cut back, 11 bases at V and 2 bases at J, with 13 bases in the middle. This CDR3 is 12 amino acids long. The CDR3 spells CAVGRSPYEQYF. The DNA for the CDR3 is TGTGCCGTTGGTCGGTCACCCTACGAGCAGTACTTC. Complete variable domain (other parts from reference TRBV19 and TRBJ2-7): DGGITQSPKYLFRKEGQNVTLSCEQNLNHDAMYWYRQDPGQGLRLIYYSQIVNDFQKGDIAEGYSVSREKKESFPLTVTSAQKNPTAFYLCAVGRSPYEQYFGPGTRLTVT.

The J gene is TRBJ2-7, the V gene TRBV27, with a weak D call TRBD1 (6 bases). This CDR3 has 17 residues. Trimming left V 1 base short and J 0 bases short, with 16 bases between. Per germline, CDR1 MNHEY and CDR2 SMNVEV (reference sequence). The CDR3 DNA sequence: TGTGCCAGCAGTTTATGGGGCCAGGGGCCGACCTCCTACGAGCAGTACTTC. Amino acid sequence: CASSLWGQGPTSYEQYF.

The rearrangement joins TRBV5-1 to TRBJ1-4; 8 nucleotides line up with TRBD1. The CDR3 spans 16 residues. Germline V gene lookup returns CDR1 SGHRS and CDR2 YFSETQ. V gave up 3 bases and J gave up 3 bases; unmatched junction bases: 7. CDR3 loop: CASSSSGGTANEKLFF. The CDR3 coding sequence is TGCGCCAGCAGCTCTTCAGGGGGCACGGCTAATGAAAAACTGTTTTTT. Based on the CDR3 plus reference TRBV5-1 and TRBJ1-4, the full variable domain is KAGVTQTPRYLIKTRGQQVTLSCSPISGHRSVSWYQQTPGQGLQFLFEYFSETQRNKGNFPGRFSGRQFSNSRSEMNVSTLELGDSALYLCASSSSGGTANEKLFFGSGTQLSVL.

A few counts support this clone. V and J are TRBV5-4 and TRBJ2-1; weak D call: TRBD1 (6 bases). V lost 3 bases, J lost 1 base, and 17 bases lay in between. The germline V gene has CDR1 SGHNT and CDR2 YYREEE (reference sequence). The CDR3 has 17 amino acids. DNA of the CDR3: TGTGCCAGCAGCTCCGCTTGGGGCAGGGGATCCTACAATGAGCAGTTCTTC. It specifies CASSSAWGRGSYNEQFF.

The V call is TRBV19, the J call TRBJ1-5, with 10 bases identical to TRBD1. The CDR3 has 14 amino acids. With V trimmed by 4 bases and J by 7 bases, 4 bases remained unmatched. Per the germline V gene, CDR1 is LNHDA and CDR2 is SQIVND (reference sequence). The CDR3 loop is CASSTPGQGQPQHF. CDR3 coding DNA: TGTGCCAGTAGTACCCCGGGACAGGGGCAGCCCCAGCATTTT.

This clone was seen only a few times. V usage is TRBV28 and J usage is TRBJ1-2, with no clear D. The length of the CDR3 is 12 residues. Germline CDR1 and CDR2: MDHEN and SYDVKM. Trimming pared 4 bases from V and 0 bases from J, leaving 3 bases between. The CDR3 sequence is CASSYTNYGYTF. Here the CDR3 DNA reads TGTGCCAGCAGTTATACTAACTATGGCTACACCTTC.

This clone was counted once. The V call is TRBV5-4, the J call TRBJ2-6, with 9 bases lining up with TRBD1. Germline lookup yields CDR1 SGHNT and CDR2 YYREEE (reference sequence). The CDR3 has 18 residues. V was clipped by 0 bases and J by 3 bases; unmatched bases: 7. CDR3 DNA sequence: TGTGCCAGCAGCTTGGAAACAGGGGGCCTAGGTGGGGCCAACGTCCTGACTTTC. Translation: CASSLETGGLGGANVLTF.

This chain joins TRBV11-3 and TRBJ2-7; TRBD1 matches 7 bases. CDR1 is SGHNT, CDR2 YENEEA, per germline. The V and J ends lost 1 base and 0 bases, in that order; junction bases with no gene match: 6. This CDR3 is built from 16 residues. As DNA, the CDR3 is TGTGCCAGCAGCTTAGGGGGACAGACAAGCTCCTACGAGCAGTACTTC. Residues: CASSLGGQTSSYEQYF. The whole variable domain, remainder taken from reference TRBV11-3 and TRBJ2-7, is EAGVVQSPRYKIIEKKQPVAFWCNPISGHNTLYWYLQNLGQGPELLIRYENEEAVDDSQLPKDRFSAERLKGVDSTLKIQPAELGDSAVYLCASSLGGQTSSYEQYFGPGTRLTVT.

This clone has a handful of counts. The chain has TRBV30 and TRBJ2-2; possible D gene TRBD2, 5 bases. Germline loops: CDR1 GTSNPN, CDR2 SVGIG (reference sequence). The CDR3 is made up of 15 amino acids. V lost 0 bases, J lost 1 base, and 9 bases lay in between. The CDR3 DNA reads as TGTGCCTGGAGTGTAAGAGGGAGGAACACCGGGGAGCTGTTTTTT. Residues: CAWSVRGRNTGELFF.

The chain is built from TRBV27 and TRBJ1-2; D may be TRBD1 (5 bases). Per germline, CDR1 MNHEY and CDR2 SMNVEV (reference sequence). The germline V and J ends were trimmed by 4 bases and 4 bases, with 13 bases remaining between them. The CDR3 extends over 14 amino acids. The CDR3 DNA sequence: TGTGCCAGCAGTTCATTTAAGGGGATCTATGGCTACACCTTC. Protein: CASSSFKGIYGYTF.